The 7 T cell receptor beta chains below come from one sample, sequenced in a study of cytomegalovirus exposure and HLA in healthy donors. This PCR relied on a set of 60 Vbeta primers and 13 Jbeta primers. Here immunoSEQ multiplex PCR was the method, and the copy in TCRdb shows in-frame clones only, minus some. The sample has 150,000 to 180,000 clones; 74% are singletons. Sequenced: PBMCs. Every receptor here comes from a man aged 25-40 years in good health and CMV-seronegative.

This clone was seen once. The chain carries TRBV5-6 and TRBJ1-5; a weak D match, TRBD1 (5 bases). Trimming stripped 2 bases from V and 8 bases from J, with 11 bases between. The germline gives CDR1 SGHDT, CDR2 YYEEEE. The CDR3 has 13 residues. The CDR3 nucleotides read TGTGCCAGCAGCTTCGGGGGAGTGGAGCCCCAGCATTTT. Translation gives CASSFGGVEPQHF.

The rearrangement uses TRBV7-9 and TRBJ1-3; the match to TRBD1 covers 10 bases. Germline values: CDR1 SEHNR, CDR2 FQNEAQ (reference sequence). The V and J ends lost 5 bases and 3 bases, in that order; junction bases with no gene match: 4. The CDR3 contains 15 residues. Here the CDR3 reads CASSAGTGDGNTIYF. For the CDR3, the DNA is TGTGCCAGCAGCGCAGGGACAGGGGATGGAAACACCATATATTTT.

This clone has only a few counts. The chain uses TRBV21-1 and TRBJ2-7; the DNA was not used to check the table's D call, TRBD1. TRBV21-1 is classified as a pseudogene. This CDR3 has 16 amino acids. The CDR3 is CASSKGGTGVKNEQYF. In DNA form, the CDR3 reads TGTGCCAGCAGCAAAGGGGGGACAGGAGTGAAGAACGAGCAGTACTTC.

Only a few counts were recorded for this clone. The rearrangement uses TRBV2 and TRBJ2-2, with 9 bases that match TRBD2. Germline values: CDR1 SNHLY, CDR2 FYNNEI. This CDR3 has 17 residues. With 8 bases clipped from V and 1 base from J, the junction kept 11 bases outside the gene matches. DNA of the CDR3: TGTGCCAGCCGAAGTAGGGCGGGGGGGCGGAACACCGGGGAGCTGTTTTTT. Residues: CASRSRAGGRNTGELFF.

The count of this clone is one. The V gene is TRBV7-6, the J gene TRBJ2-7; TRBD1 matches 8 bases. Germline CDR1 reads SGHVS; CDR2 reads FNYEAQ. V lost 5 bases, J lost 3 bases, and 3 bases stayed unmatched. This CDR3 has 13 amino acids. The CDR3 nucleotides read TGTGCCAGCAGCCCGACAGGGGTCTACGAGCAGTACTTC. Residues: CASSPTGVYEQYF.

V usage is TRBV28 and J usage is TRBJ2-3; TRBD2 matches at 9 bases. The trim removed 5 bases at V and 5 bases at J, leaving 11 bases unmatched. Germline-derived CDR1 and CDR2 are MDHEN and SYDVKM. This CDR3 is 16 amino acids long. Here the CDR3 reads CASSRAGTSKIDTQYF. Written as DNA, the CDR3 is TGTGCCAGCAGTCGAGCCGGGACTAGCAAGATAGATACGCAGTATTTT.

The CDR3 DNA reads TGTGCCAGCAGCCCCGGGGGGGAGCGGTCCTACGAGCAGTACTTC. The encoded protein is CASSPGGERSYEQYF. V usage is TRBV6-5 and J usage is TRBJ2-7; the match to TRBD2 covers 8 bases. The CDR3 totals 15 residues. Looked up from germline, CDR1 is MNHEY and CDR2 is SVGAGI. The ends lost 6 bases at V and 1 base at J; junction bases unmatched: 8.